This T cell receptor beta chain is drawn from a study of Ad26.COV2.S vaccination and SARS-CoV-2 variants. Comment on this clone: Antigen unknown.

With 0 bases clipped from V and 2 bases from J, the junction kept 11 bases outside the gene matches. Germline V gene data show CDR1 as ENHRY and CDR2 as SYGVKD. The CDR3 spans 18 residues. The study's findings and limits: Placebo and vaccine recipients had non-spike TCR breadth that was similar. In TCR breadth and depth analyses, total T cell responses may have been underestimated.

Described treatment: around 19 received Ad26.COV2.S at low or high dose, single or two shots; 5 received placebo; per-sample allocation not given. Sample collection was performed on day 63 after the first vaccine or placebo injection. TCRdb's copy holds only in-frame clones and misses some; the assay was immunoSEQ multiplex PCR. The table shows about 480,000 clones, with roughly 87% occurring only once. The sequence was obtained from a person aged 18-65 years who received the Ad26.COV2.S COVID-19 vaccine or a placebo. The chain carries TRBV10-3 and TRBJ1-2, with TRBD1 matching 8 bases. Sequenced material: peripheral blood, taken in a trial of Ad26.COV2.S vaccine versus placebo. Here the CDR3 reads CAISESTTGVKRNYGYTF. For the CDR3, the DNA is TGTGCCATCAGTGAGTCGACGACAGGGGTGAAGAGGAACTATGGCTACACCTTC.